This T cell receptor (beta chain) came from a study of T cell repertoires in cytomegalovirus infection. MiXCR, applied by TCRdb to the reads, yields one record per CDR3 protein. The data hold about 230,000 distinct CDR3 sequences, with roughly 23% observed a single time. This CDR3 spans 18 amino acids. Germline loops: CDR1 MNHNY, CDR2 SVGAGI (reference sequence). V was clipped by 5 bases and J by 2 bases; unmatched bases: 15. The receptor comes from a human donor in good health (CMV status not recorded). Some clones in this sample may be carry-over from other donors' samples. The rearrangement uses TRBV6-6 and TRBJ2-1; 7 positions agree with TRBD2. Material: CD8+ T cells from PBMCs. CDR3 loop: CASSPHALVGGTYNEQFF. In DNA, the CDR3 is TGTGCCAGCAGTCCCCACGCCCTAGTGGGGGGGACCTACAATGAGCAGTTCTTC.